This T cell receptor delta chain was sequenced during a study of γδ T cells in repeated Plasmodium falciparum infection. CDR3 length: 16 amino acids. CDR1 and CDR2 (germline): GEAIGNYY, EKD. TCRdb re-identified clones in the multiplex PCR reads via CATT. This sample has around 89,000 delta-chain clones, with approximately 1.5% found just once. Flow sorting of PBMC yielded separate Vgamma9/Vdelta2+ and Vdelta2-negative gammadelta T cell populations for bulk repertoire analysis. Points on this clone: A read error is likely here: a far larger clone is one base away.

The V gene was identified as TRDV2, while no J gene was called; TRDD3 was called by the table and not checked on the DNA. The material sequenced was gamma-delta T cells from blood. The origin of this receptor is a pool of human donors (malaria-infected and uninfected, not separated). The CDR3 DNA sequence: TGTGCCTGTGACTATATACTGGGGGATCACACCGATAAGCTCATCTTT. It codes for CACDYILGDHTDKLIF.